This is a list of T cell receptor beta chains from one sample in a study of vaccination and CD4 T cells after COVID-19. These receptors' targets are unknown. One entry per CDR3 protein results from TCRdb running MiXCR on the PCR reads. The sample has 15,000 to 20,000 distinct CDR3 sequences; approximately 46% are singletons. What was sequenced was CD4+ T cells from blood, cultured in vitro. The receptors come from a human donor who had recovered from COVID-19. The CDR3 runs from the conserved cysteine through the conserved F or W. The order of the fields is clone size, D gene, J gene, V gene, CDR3 DNA, CDR3 protein. The D gene is left open where the match is weak. Some rows mark clone size as missing; the rest say once, few, many or name a class of expanded clone.

few	TRBD2	TRBJ2-2	TRBV7-2	TGTGCCAGCAGCTTAAAAGCGGGAGGGCCCGGGGAGCTGTTTTTT	CASSLKAGGPGELFF
-	-	TRBJ2-2	TRBV24-1	TGTGCCACCAGTGAGGGGCGGACGGGATACACCGGGGAGCTGTTTTTT	CATSEGRTGYTGELFF
-	-	TRBJ2-3	TRBV6-1	TGTGCCAGCAGTCGGACTACCAGAGCGACAGCTAGCACAGATACGCAGTATTTT	CASSRTTRATASTDTQYF
-	-	TRBJ1-5	TRBV6-1	TGTGCCAGCAGGCAGGATGGCAATCAGCCCCAGCATTTT	CASRQDGNQPQHF
-	-	TRBJ2-3	TRBV11-3	TGTGCCAGCACCCAGGGATCACGTACAGATACGCAGTATTTT	CASTQGSRTDTQYF
few	-	TRBJ1-1	TRBV11-3	TGTGCCAGCAGCTTAGAGTGGAACACTGAAGCTTTCTTT	CASSLEWNTEAFF
-	-	TRBJ2-3	TRBV28	TGTGCCAGCAGAAAACCGGGGATTGGATATCAAGATACGCAGTATTTT	CASRKPGIGYQDTQYF
-	-	TRBJ2-3	TRBV19	TGTGCCAGTAAGCAGGGTGGAGATACGCAGTATTTT	CASKQGGDTQYF
few	-	TRBJ2-5	TRBV24-1	TGTGCCACCAGTGTTACAGGCGGGATGAAAGTGGAGACCCAGTACTTC	CATSVTGGMKVETQYF
-	-	TRBJ1-5	TRBV5-8	TGTGCCAGCAGCTCAGCAGTGGGGGGGCCGGCGCAGCCCCAGCATTTT	CASSSAVGGPAQPQHF
few	TRBD1	TRBJ1-5	TRBV24-1	TGTGCCACCAGTGAACAGGGGGTTCAGCCCCAGCATTTT	CATSEQGVQPQHF
-	-	TRBJ1-1	TRBV25-1	TGTGCCAGCAGTGGAACGGCAGGGGTCACTGAAGCTTTCTTT	CASSGTAGVTEAFF
-	TRBD1	TRBJ2-2	TRBV10-3	TGTGCCATCAGTGAGTCGACAGGGGTCCGTACCGGGGAGCTGTTTTTT	CAISESTGVRTGELFF
-	-	TRBJ1-1	TRBV6-1	TGTGCCAGCAGCTCCGGGGGGGTCTGGACTGAAGCTTTCTTT	CASSSGGVWTEAFF
few	-	TRBJ1-1	TRBV15	TGTGCCACCAGCAGAGATAATCTGGGTACGACTGAAGCTTTCTTT	CATSRDNLGTTEAFF
-	-	TRBJ2-2	TRBV10-3	TGTGCCATCAGTGAGTCCATGATGACGGACACCGGGGAGCTGTTTTTT	CAISESMMTDTGELFF
-	TRBD2	TRBJ2-7	TRBV28	TGTGCCAGCAGCCCGACAGAAGGGACTAGCGGGAGATCCTACGAGCAGTACTTC	CASSPTEGTSGRSYEQYF
large	-	TRBJ1-5	TRBV10-2	TGCGCCAGCAGTGAGTCTAGCGGCGGAAATCAGCCCCAGCATTTT	CASSESSGGNQPQHF
few	-	TRBJ2-2	TRBV24-1	TGTGCCACCAATGGGAACACCGGGGAGCTGTTTTTT	CATNGNTGELFF
few	-	TRBJ1-1	TRBV12-3/TRBV12-4	TGTGCCAGCAGTTCTTGGGGGCGAAGGAACACTGAAGCTTTCTTT	CASSSWGRRNTEAFF
-	TRBD1	TRBJ2-3	TRBV6-2/TRBV6-3	TGTGCCAGCTACCGACAGGGGGCCACAGATACGCAGTATTTT	CASYRQGATDTQYF